The 22 T cell receptor beta chains given below trace back to one sample, sequenced in a study of T cell responses to AZD1222 COVID-19 vaccine. The assay was immunoSEQ multiplex PCR, and TCRdb's table has in-frame clones only and misses some. The sample includes under 90,000 clones, approximately 85% of them seen just once. Sequencing was performed on peripheral blood, taken 28 days after the second AZD1222 dose. All receptors derive from an adult who received the AZD1222 COVID-19 vaccine.

The chain recombines TRBV2 with TRBJ1-5; 7 bases agree with TRBD1. Germline lookup yields CDR1 SNHLY and CDR2 FYNNEI. V dropped 3 bases and J dropped 0; count of bases not matched to a gene: 14. The CDR3 consists of 19 residues. The CDR3 reads CASSDRRGPALNSNQPQHF. CDR3 DNA: TGTGCCAGCAGTGACCGGAGGGGGCCTGCTCTGAATAGCAATCAGCCCCAGCATTTT.

The rearrangement links TRBV11-2 to TRBJ2-6; D is uncertain. The CDR3 is made up of 17 amino acids. Germline V gene sequence: CDR1 SGHAT, CDR2 FQNNGV. The V and J ends lost 3 bases and 1 base respectively, with 13 bases between them. The CDR3 loop is CASSFRRTPSGANVLTF. The CDR3, as DNA: TGTGCCAGCAGCTTCAGAAGGACCCCGTCTGGGGCCAACGTCCTGACTTTC.

Turning to this clone: Other nucleotide sequences from this sample produce the same CDR3. This chain joins TRBV5-1 and TRBJ1-3; no clear D gene. V lost 0 bases, J lost 0 bases, and 4 bases lay in between. CDR1 SGHRS and CDR2 YFSETQ come from the germline V gene. The CDR3 is 14 residues long. The CDR3 nucleotides read TGCGCCAGCAGCTTGGGTAGCTCTGGAAACACCATATATTTT. Its protein product is CASSLGSSGNTIYF.

This sequence joins TRBV27 and TRBJ2-1, with D perhaps TRBD1 (6 bases). Trimming removed 5 bases at V and 3 bases at J, with 14 bases between. Germline V gene data show CDR1 as MNHEY and CDR2 as SMNVEV (reference sequence). The CDR3 is 15 residues long. CDR3 residues: CASSETGTFYNEQFF. The DNA of the CDR3 is TGTGCCAGCAGTGAAACAGGGACGTTCTACAATGAGCAGTTCTTC.

There are a few counts of this clone. The chain uses TRBV7-9 and TRBJ2-2; D uncertain. The CDR3 runs to 13 residues. CDR1 is SEHNR and CDR2 is FQNEAQ in the germline V gene (reference sequence). V was cut by 3 bases and J by 6 bases, with 8 bases left in between. CDR3 nucleotide sequence: TGTGCCAGCAGCTTTCAATCACCCGGGGAGCTGTTTTTT. Translated: CASSFQSPGELFF.

The CDR3 DNA reads as TGTGCCAGCAGTGGAATTAGGGGCTCTGGGGCCAACGTCCTGACTTTC. This gives the protein CASSGIRGSGANVLTF. This rearrangement joins TRBV2 to TRBJ2-6; a weak D match, TRBD1 (5 bases). Germline values: CDR1 SNHLY, CDR2 FYNNEI. This CDR3 spans 16 amino acids. Trimming left V 4 bases short and J 0 bases short, with 10 bases between.

The CDR3 coding sequence is TGTGCCAGCAGTGACCGGGACAGGGCTTGGCAGTACTTC. Its protein is CASSDRDRAWQYF. The chain has TRBV6-1 and TRBJ2-7; TRBD1 aligns across 9 bases. Germline CDR1 MNHNS, CDR2 SASEGT. This CDR3 has 13 residues. After removal of 3 bases from V and 9 bases from J, the junction contained 6 bases not matched to a gene.

This clone was seen only once. The chain combines TRBV2 with TRBJ1-3, with D uncertain. V was cut by 4 bases and J by 0 bases, with 13 bases left in between. Per germline, CDR1 SNHLY and CDR2 FYNNEI. CDR3 length equals 16 residues. The CDR3 DNA reads as TGTGCCAGCAGTGGGCCCCGACAAGGCTCTGGAAACACCATATATTTT. As protein: CASSGPRQGSGNTIYF.

The gene calls are TRBV7-6 and TRBJ1-3; D unresolved. The CDR3 runs to 16 residues. Deletions cut 2 bases from V and 4 bases from J, with 15 bases between. Per the germline V gene, CDR1 is SGHVS and CDR2 is FNYEAQ. CDR3 sequence reads: CASSLSRSTGGNTIYF. The DNA for the CDR3 is TGTGCCAGCAGCTTATCCCGCTCCACGGGGGGAAACACCATATATTTT. The entire variable domain, with the rest obtained from reference TRBV7-6 and TRBJ1-3, is as follows: GAGVSQSPRYKVTKRGQDVALRCDPISGHVSLYWYRQALGQGPEFLTYFNYEAQQDKSGLPNDRFSAERPEGSISTLTIQRTEQRDSAMYRCASSLSRSTGGNTIYFGEGSWLTVV.

The J gene is TRBJ1-2, the V gene TRBV2, with D perhaps TRBD1 (6 bases). Germline V CDR1 and CDR2: SNHLY, FYNNEI. Trimming took off 6 bases at V and 0 bases at J, with 8 bases between the two ends. There are 13 residues in the CDR3. The CDR3 loop is CASSGTTNYGYTF. The DNA of the CDR3 is TGTGCCAGCAGCGGGACAACTAACTATGGCTACACCTTC.

This clone was picked up one time. CDR3 in amino acids: CASSSRPNGATNEKLFF. DNA for the CDR3: TGTGCCAGCAGCTCGAGACCCAACGGTGCAACTAATGAAAAACTGTTTTTT. The chain carries TRBV7-8 and TRBJ1-4, with D unclear. The CDR3 totals 17 residues. CDR1 is SGHVS and CDR2 is FQNEAQ in the germline V gene. Deletions cut 4 bases from V and 0 bases from J, with 15 bases between.

The chain links TRBV30 to TRBJ1-5, with D unclear. Germline-derived CDR1 and CDR2 are GTSNPN and SVGIG (reference sequence). The V end was cut by 4 bases, the J end by 4 bases, with 23 bases between. The CDR3 runs 17 residues. This CDR3 is CAWKPAPRLDQNQPQHF. The CDR3 nucleotides read TGTGCCTGGAAACCGGCCCCTAGATTGGACCAGAATCAGCCCCAGCATTTT.

The chain uses TRBV28 and TRBJ1-2; the D is unclear. With 6 bases removed from V and 6 bases from J, the gap between germline ends came to 17 bases. Per germline, CDR1 MDHEN and CDR2 SYDVKM. This CDR3 has 14 residues. Written as DNA, the CDR3 is TGTGCCAGCAGGCCCCCCCTACTCGGGCATGGCTACACCTTC. This translates into CASRPPLLGHGYTF.

This clone was seen a handful of times. The rearrangement joins TRBV5-1 to TRBJ1-4; TRBD1 matches at 7 bases. The CDR3 covers 14 residues. In germline, CDR1 is SGHRS, CDR2 YFSETQ. The trim removed 2 bases at V and 8 bases at J, leaving 6 bases unmatched. The CDR3 reads CASSFGQVAEKLFF. DNA for the CDR3: TGCGCCAGCAGCTTCGGACAGGTTGCAGAAAAACTGTTTTTT.

V gene TRBV7-6 combines with J gene TRBJ1-6, with TRBD1 matching 10 bases. Germline loops: CDR1 SGHVS, CDR2 FNYEAQ. Unmatched junction bases numbered 5, after V lost 5 bases and J lost 7 bases. The CDR3 loop spans 15 amino acids. CDR3 residues: CASSPTGGGNSPLHF. In DNA, the CDR3 is TGTGCCAGCAGCCCGACAGGGGGCGGCAATTCACCCCTCCACTTT.

The chain carries TRBV28 and TRBJ1-4; possibly TRBD1 for D (6 bases). The CDR3 is 17 residues long. Trimming took 1 base from V and 7 from J, leaving 19 bases between them. Germline CDR1 reads MDHEN; CDR2 reads SYDVKM. DNA of the CDR3: TGTGCCAGCAGTTTATTTTCGGTGGACAGCTTAGGTGAAAAACTGTTTTTT. Its protein product is CASSLFSVDSLGEKLFF.

The gene calls are TRBV19 and TRBJ1-2; D is possibly TRBD1 (6 bases). V shed 3 bases and J shed 7 bases, with 9 bases lying between them. This CDR3 has 12 residues. Germline V gene sequence: CDR1 LNHDA, CDR2 SQIVND (reference sequence). CDR3 bases: TGTGCCAGTAGTATCCCAGGGGCTGGCTACACCTTC. It specifies CASSIPGAGYTF.

This clone was picked up a small number of times. This chain connects TRBV28 to TRBJ1-5, with 7 positions matching TRBD1. The CDR3 consists of 16 residues. Trimming cost V 5 bases and J 7 bases; bases outside gene matches: 14. Germline V CDR1 and CDR2: MDHEN, SYDVKM. CDR3 in amino acids: CASSPWDSGTTQPQHF. In DNA, the CDR3 is TGTGCCAGCAGTCCGTGGGACAGCGGGACAACACAGCCCCAGCATTTT.

This clone was counted once. The chain is built from TRBV7-9 and TRBJ2-1; 8 bases align to TRBD1. V lost 1 base to trimming and J lost 0 bases; unmatched junction nucleotides: 5. This CDR3 comprises 17 residues. Germline CDR1 reads SEHNR; CDR2 reads FQNEAQ (reference sequence). CDR3 protein: CASSLETGDSSYNEQFF. The CDR3 coding sequence is TGTGCCAGCAGCTTAGAGACAGGGGACAGCTCCTACAATGAGCAGTTCTTC.

The chain carries TRBV3-1 (or the pseudogene TRBV3-2) and TRBJ1-5; 8 nucleotides agree with TRBD1. With V trimmed by 2 bases and J by 7 bases, 7 bases remained unmatched. The germline gives CDR1 LGHDT, CDR2 YNNKEL (reference sequence). The CDR3 is 15 residues long. CDR3 DNA: TGTGCCAGCAGCCAACAGGGGGCGACTTACCAGCCCCAGCATTTT. It encodes CASSQQGATYQPQHF.

This rearrangement joins TRBV2 to TRBJ1-5, with D possibly being TRBD1 (6 bases). Trimming removed 8 bases from V and 1 base from J, with 9 bases in between. Germline V gives CDR1 SNHLY, CDR2 FYNNEI. This CDR3 region has 13 residues. Here the CDR3 DNA reads TGTGCCAGCCTCGGACAGAGCAATCAGCCCCAGCATTTT. Translating gives CASLGQSNQPQHF.

The chain combines TRBV15 with TRBJ1-4; a possible D gene is TRBD1 (6 bases). CDR1 and CDR2 (germline): LNHNV, YYDKDF (reference sequence). The length of the CDR3 is 17 residues. The V and J ends lost 0 bases and 4 bases respectively, with 15 bases between them. The CDR3 loop is CATSREALGAYNEKLFF. Here the CDR3 DNA reads TGTGCCACCAGCAGAGAAGCGTTGGGGGCTTATAATGAAAAACTGTTTTTT.